Presented here are 27 T cell receptor beta chains from one specimen sequenced in a study of T-cell reconstitution after alpha-beta-depleted transplantation in children. Preparation of the TCRbeta library involved a method that used unique molecular identifiers. MiXCR, run by TCRdb on the PCR reads, gives a single entry per CDR3 protein. The sample includes about 1,000,000 distinct CDR3 sequences, about 26% of them seen just once. The starting material was PBMCs, mostly from graft donor cells, obtained 360 days after TCRalphabeta/CD19-depleted stem cell transplant. The receptors were gathered from a boy under three years old who had a stem cell transplant for SCID, so the T cells may come from the graft donor.

The chain recombines TRBV10-3 with TRBJ1-1, with a tentative D call TRBD1 (6 bases). Per germline, CDR1 ENHRY and CDR2 SYGVKD. The CDR3 totals 15 residues. V dropped 2 bases and J dropped 1 base, with 11 bases sitting between them. For the CDR3, the DNA is TGTGCCATCAGTGAGACAGGGAAGGCGAACACTGAAGCTTTCTTT. Translated: CAISETGKANTEAFF.

The chain uses TRBV28 and TRBJ2-7; tentative D call: TRBD1 (6 bases). Between the trimmed V and J ends, which lost 2 bases and 4 bases, there was a span of 15 bases. The CDR3 has 15 residues. The germline V gene encodes CDR1 MDHEN and CDR2 SYDVKM. CDR3 loop: CASSLNPGALYEQYF. The CDR3 nucleotides read TGTGCCAGCAGTTTAAATCCAGGGGCACTATACGAGCAGTACTTC.

V is TRBV27 and J is TRBJ2-3; 10 bases match TRBD1. CDR1 MNHEY and CDR2 SMNVEV come from the germline V gene (reference sequence). J was trimmed by 8 bases and V by 6 bases; bases with no gene match: 11. The CDR3 has 15 amino acids. CDR3 residues: CASRRDRGWLVTQYF. The CDR3 nucleotides are TGTGCCAGCAGACGGGACAGGGGTTGGCTCGTTACGCAGTATTTT.

A few counts support this clonotype. The rearrangement links TRBV5-1 to TRBJ2-7; 7 positions match TRBD1. Trimming cost V 0 bases and J 2 bases; bases outside gene matches: 8. Germline V gives CDR1 SGHRS, CDR2 YFSETQ. The CDR3 has 16 amino acids. The CDR3 region is CASSLAWMTGTYEQYF. The CDR3 DNA follows: TGCGCCAGCAGCTTGGCCTGGATGACAGGGACCTACGAGCAGTACTTC.

This clonotype was recorded a few times. The chain has TRBV12-3 or TRBV12-4 and TRBJ1-6; TRBD1 agrees at 9 bases. This CDR3 spans 14 amino acids. With V trimmed by 6 bases and J by 9 bases, 6 bases remained unmatched. This CDR3 is CASRGQGEGSPLHF. The CDR3 DNA sequence: TGTGCCAGCAGGGGACAGGGCGAAGGTTCACCCCTCCACTTT.

The chain employs TRBV7-6 and TRBJ1-2; D unresolved. The CDR3 extends over 15 amino acids. Germline assignment: CDR1 SGHVS and CDR2 FNYEAQ. V was clipped by 1 base and J by 7 bases, with 16 bases between them. In nucleotides, the CDR3 is TGTGCCAGCAGCTTAGTGGCAGGAGCGTCGTTTGGCTACACCTTC. It codes for CASSLVAGASFGYTF.

The genes are TRBV12-3 or TRBV12-4 and TRBJ1-1, with D possibly being TRBD1 (5 bases). Trimming removed 4 bases at V and 0 bases at J, with 12 bases between. This CDR3 is 15 amino acids long. CDR3 in amino acids: CASSSMGRMNTEAFF. CDR3 nucleotides: TGTGCCAGCAGTTCGATGGGACGGATGAACACTGAAGCTTTCTTT.

The rearrangement joins TRBV12-3 or TRBV12-4 to TRBJ1-1, with unresolved D. The CDR3 runs 14 residues. V was shortened by 4 bases and J by 1 base, with 10 bases between the two germline ends. The CDR3 bases are TGTGCCAGCAGTTATAACGTCGGGAACACTGAAGCTTTCTTT. It translates to CASSYNVGNTEAFF.

The chain joins TRBV20-1 to TRBJ2-6, with 7 nucleotides matching TRBD2. V shed 4 bases, J shed 4 bases, and the junction held 10 bases outside the gene matches. This CDR3 has 16 amino acids. Germline CDR1 is DFQATT and CDR2 is SNEGSKA (reference sequence). In DNA, the CDR3 is TGCAGTGCTACCCCCGGGAGGCCAGGGGGGGCCAACGTCCTGACTTTC. Its translation: CSATPGRPGGANVLTF.

This clonotype turned up a few times. CDR3 in amino acids: CASVEGGGLNEQFF. For the CDR3, the DNA is TGTGCCAGCGTCGAGGGGGGCGGCCTTAATGAGCAGTTCTTC. J is TRBJ2-1 and V is TRBV2, with D perhaps matching TRBD1 or TRBD2 (6 bases each). CDR1 and CDR2 (germline): SNHLY, FYNNEI. CDR3 length equals 14 residues. The V end was cut by 8 bases, the J end by 7 bases, with 18 bases between.

This clonotype appeared a single time. J is TRBJ1-1 and V is TRBV28; D unresolved. The CDR3 extends over 12 amino acids. The V end was cut by 2 bases, the J end by 5 bases, with 6 bases between. The germline CDR1 and CDR2 sequences are MDHEN and SYDVKM. CDR3 bases: TGTGCCAGCAGTTTAGTTGAGACTGAAGCTTTCTTT. The encoded protein is CASSLVETEAFF.

This clonotype was seen a single time. This chain connects TRBV4-1 to TRBJ1-5; the D gene is possibly TRBD1 (6 bases). The CDR3 covers 15 residues. The V and J ends lost 4 bases and 5 bases respectively, with 15 bases between them. Germline CDR1 MGHRA, CDR2 YSYEKL. The CDR3 reads CASSPGQILYQPQHF. CDR3 nucleotides: TGCGCCAGCAGCCCAGGACAGATACTATATCAGCCCCAGCATTTT.

V gene TRBV5-1 combines with J gene TRBJ2-1; TRBD1 might be the D (5 bases). The germline V gene encodes CDR1 SGHRS and CDR2 YFSETQ. V lost 2 bases and J lost 6, with 15 bases in between. The CDR3 spans 15 residues. The CDR3 DNA reads TGCGCCAGCAGCTTAACAAGGGGAACCTTCAATGAGCAGTTCTTC. It is translated as CASSLTRGTFNEQFF.

V usage is TRBV20-1 and J usage is TRBJ1-5; weak D call: TRBD1 (5 bases). The germline V gene has CDR1 DFQATT and CDR2 SNEGSKA (reference sequence). The CDR3 spans 14 residues. Between the trimmed V and J ends, which lost 2 bases and 6 bases, there was a span of 14 bases. The DNA for the CDR3 is TGCAGTGCTAGACGACCCAACCAGGGTCAGCCCCAGCATTTT. Translating gives CSARRPNQGQPQHF.

This clonotype was found a few times. The chain couples TRBV6-1 to TRBJ2-3; D may be TRBD1 or TRBD2 (6 bases each). This CDR3 region has 16 residues. CDR1 and CDR2 from the germline V gene are MNHNS and SASEGT. Trimming took off 5 bases at V and 2 bases at J, with 17 bases between the two ends. The CDR3 region is CASSKGGPTLTDTQYF. In DNA, the CDR3 is TGTGCCAGCAGTAAGGGGGGCCCAACCCTCACAGATACGCAGTATTTT.

The V call is TRBV20-1, the J call TRBJ2-1, with 8 nucleotides matching TRBD2. V shed 5 bases and J 10 bases; nucleotides not matched to a gene: 10. The germline gives CDR1 DFQATT, CDR2 SNEGSKA (reference sequence). This CDR3 has 13 amino acids. The CDR3 is CSALTGGAREQFF. The CDR3 DNA sequence: TGCAGTGCTCTGACCGGGGGGGCTAGGGAGCAGTTCTTC.

This clonotype has a count of ten or more. The J gene is TRBJ2-1, the V gene TRBV28; TRBD2 matches at 10 bases. The J segment lost 3 bases and the V segment lost 3 bases, leaving 14 bases of the junction unmatched. The CDR3 consists of 19 residues. The germline V gene encodes CDR1 MDHEN and CDR2 SYDVKM. CDR3 protein: CASSFNPTRLAGDYNEQFF. The CDR3, as DNA: TGTGCCAGCAGTTTTAACCCAACGAGGCTAGCGGGGGACTACAATGAGCAGTTCTTC.

V is TRBV27 and J is TRBJ2-5; D not resolved. Germline V gene data show CDR1 as MNHEY and CDR2 as SMNVEV (reference sequence). V lost 5 bases to trimming and J lost 5 bases, with 12 bases between them. The CDR3 contains 13 residues. CDR3 sequence reads: CASSLYFFETQYF. The CDR3 DNA reads TGTGCCAGCAGTCTCTATTTCTTTGAGACCCAGTACTTC.

This rearrangement joins TRBV5-6 to TRBJ2-1, with 8 bases matching TRBD1. Trimming took 6 bases from V and 3 from J; bases not matched to a gene: 11. This CDR3 comprises 16 residues. CDR1 and CDR2 from the germline V gene are SGHDT and YYEEEE. The CDR3 DNA reads TGTGCCAGCACCCCCCTGGAAGGACAGGGCTACAATGAGCAGTTCTTC. This encodes CASTPLEGQGYNEQFF.

This clonotype was detected a few times. The chain combines TRBV12-3 or TRBV12-4 with TRBJ1-1; D is undetermined. The CDR3 loop spans 13 amino acids. With 6 bases removed from V and 0 bases from J, the gap between germline ends came to 8 bases. The CDR3 DNA reads TGTGCCAGCAGGTGGACGGTGAACACTGAAGCTTTCTTT. Protein product: CASRWTVNTEAFF.

This clonotype was found a few times. The chain recombines TRBV7-9 with TRBJ2-2; 7 bases are a match to TRBD2. The CDR3 consists of 13 residues. Germline lookup yields CDR1 SEHNR and CDR2 FQNEAQ (reference sequence). V dropped 5 bases and J dropped 5; count of bases not matched to a gene: 2. The CDR3 here is CASSRTSTGELFF. CDR3 coding DNA: TGTGCCAGCAGCCGGACTAGTACCGGGGAGCTGTTTTTT.

This clonotype was counted at least ten times. One end of the junction is discordant with germline, which a read error may explain. The chain recombines TRBV5-1 with TRBJ1-1; D remains ambiguous. The CDR3 loop spans 12 amino acids. From germline, CDR1 is SGHRS and CDR2 YFSETQ. In DNA, the CDR3 is TGTGCCAGCAGCTTTCAAGGCACTGAAGCTTTCTTT. Translation: CASSFQGTEAFF.

The gene calls are TRBV12-3 or TRBV12-4 and TRBJ1-5; TRBD1 is a possible D gene (6 bases). Trimming shortened V by 6 bases and J by 6 bases, and 18 bases separated the two germline ends. This CDR3 is 15 amino acids long. The CDR3 nucleotides read TGTGCCAGCAGCTTCGGGGCGGGGGGCTTTCAGCCCCAGCATTTT. Translated, it gives CASSFGAGGFQPQHF.

The sample holds a few counts of this clonotype. The CDR3 loop reads CATRGQVRGNEQFF. CDR3 bases: TGTGCCACCAGGGGCCAAGTGCGCGGAAATGAGCAGTTCTTC. The rearrangement joins TRBV27 to TRBJ2-1, with D perhaps TRBD1 (6 bases). The V and J ends lost 10 bases and 7 bases respectively, with 20 bases between them. The CDR3 contains 14 residues. CDR1 is MNHEY, CDR2 SMNVEV, per germline (reference sequence).

The rearrangement uses TRBV12-3 or TRBV12-4 and TRBJ2-5; 7 bases fit TRBD1. The junction had 4 bases not matched to a gene; V was cut back by 2 bases and J by 4 bases. The CDR3 covers 14 residues. The DNA for the CDR3 is TGTGCCAGCAGTTTACGACAGGGTCCAGAGACCCAGTACTTC. It is translated as CASSLRQGPETQYF.

CDR3 bases: TGTGCCAGCACCCAAGGGCGGGTTTACAATGAGCAGTTCTTC. Translation gives CASTQGRVYNEQFF. The rearrangement links TRBV28 to TRBJ2-1; D possibly corresponds to TRBD2 (5 bases). Germline CDR1 and CDR2: MDHEN and SYDVKM. CDR3 length: 14 amino acids. V lost 7 bases, J lost 4 bases, and 14 bases lay in between.

This clonotype has more than one count but fewer than ten. This chain links TRBV29-1 with TRBJ2-5; D gene uncertain. The CDR3 spans 11 residues. Germline V lookup: CDR1 SQVTM, CDR2 ANQGSEA. CDR3 DNA: TGCAGTGTGGCGGTGGAAGAGACCCAGTACTTC. It codes for CSVAVEETQYF.